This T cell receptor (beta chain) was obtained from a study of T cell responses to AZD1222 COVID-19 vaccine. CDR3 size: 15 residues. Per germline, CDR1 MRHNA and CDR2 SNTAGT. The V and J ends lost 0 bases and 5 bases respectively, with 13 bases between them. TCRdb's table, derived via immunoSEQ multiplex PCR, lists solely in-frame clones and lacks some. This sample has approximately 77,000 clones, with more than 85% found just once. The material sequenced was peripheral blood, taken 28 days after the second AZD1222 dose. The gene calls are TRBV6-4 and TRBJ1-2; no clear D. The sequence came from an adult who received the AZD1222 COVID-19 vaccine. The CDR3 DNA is TGTGCCAGCAGTGACTCTACGACCCCCACGTATGGCTACACCTTC. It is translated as CASSDSTTPTYGYTF.